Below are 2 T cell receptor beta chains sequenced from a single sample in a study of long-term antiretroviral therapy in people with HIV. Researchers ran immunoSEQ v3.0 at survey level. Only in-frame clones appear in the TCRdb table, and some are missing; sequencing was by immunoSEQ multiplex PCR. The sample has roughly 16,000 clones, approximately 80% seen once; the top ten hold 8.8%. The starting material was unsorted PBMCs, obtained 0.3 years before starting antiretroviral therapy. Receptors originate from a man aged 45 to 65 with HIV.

The CDR3 DNA follows: TGTGCCACCAGCAGAGCGTTACCGGGACAGGGAGGAAACACCATATATTTT. The encoded protein is CATSRALPGQGGNTIYF. The rearrangement uses TRBV15 and TRBJ1-3; 9 nucleotides match TRBD1. The CDR3 totals 17 residues. V dropped 1 base and J dropped 4; count of bases not matched to a gene: 8. Per the germline V gene, CDR1 is LNHNV and CDR2 is YYDKDF (reference sequence).

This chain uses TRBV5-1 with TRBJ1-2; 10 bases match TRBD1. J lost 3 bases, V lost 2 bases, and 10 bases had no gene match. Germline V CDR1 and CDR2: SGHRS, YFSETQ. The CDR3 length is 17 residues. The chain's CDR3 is CASSLPGTGEPYYGYTF. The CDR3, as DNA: TGCGCCAGCAGCTTACCCGGGACAGGGGAACCCTACTATGGCTACACCTTC.